A selection of T cell receptor beta chains follows, all from one sample in a study of T cell repertoires in cytomegalovirus infection. MiXCR, applied by TCRdb to the reads, yields one record per CDR3 protein. The repertoire holds 50,000 or so distinct CDR3 sequences, with 20% to 25% as singletons. These receptors have no identified antigens. The specimen comprised CD8+ T cells from cultured PBMCs, sampled from culture after CMV antigen stimulation. All receptors come from a human donor in good health (CMV status not recorded). Some clones in this sample may be carry-over from other donors' samples. The CDR3 runs from the conserved cysteine through the conserved F or W.

j_call v_call cdr3_aa
TRBJ1-6 TRBV7-9 CASTRGAGNSPLHF
TRBJ1-1 TRBV7-2 CASTPREGGNTEAFF
TRBJ1-6 TRBV11-2 CASSSAGTGANSPLHF
TRBJ2-7 TRBV12-3/TRBV12-4 CASSSEEGNDEQYF
TRBJ2-7 TRBV9 CASSVAGPNSYEQYF
TRBJ2-7 TRBV7-1 CASSSGQGGRYEQYF
TRBJ2-1 TRBV6-5 CASSYAPYNEQFF
TRBJ2-3 TRBV9 CASSTYGAGGTDTQYF
TRBJ1-5 TRBV19 CASMGRGPPSNQPQHF
TRBJ1-2 TRBV11-2 CASSLVYGDGYTF
TRBJ2-7 TRBV6-6 CASSQTSYEQYF
TRBJ2-3 TRBV13 CASSDPLDTQYF
TRBJ1-5 TRBV7-2 CASSSGQGIVGQPQHF
TRBJ1-1 TRBV7-8 CASSLDSWDENTEAFF
TRBJ1-6 TRBV13 CASSLGGTHTDSPLHF
TRBJ1-1 TRBV5-6 CASSPKMGNTEAFF
TRBJ2-1 TRBV2 CASKLESGPLDEQFF
TRBJ2-1 TRBV2 CASTYNEQFF
TRBJ1-1 TRBV9 CASSVTGHTEAFF
TRBJ1-5 TRBV7-9 CASSLGGRPQHF
TRBJ1-2 TRBV7-9 CASSTDRAHGYTF
TRBJ2-2 TRBV7-2 CASSEGQGGTGELFF
TRBJ1-4 TRBV28 CASEAYGDEKLFF
TRBJ2-5 TRBV12-3/TRBV12-4 CASSLALRGETQYF
TRBJ1-2 TRBV5-6 CASSFRQGVYGYTF
TRBJ2-3 TRBV12-3/TRBV12-4 CASSLDRGPDTQYF
TRBJ1-5 TRBV11-2 CASSSGAWGQPQHF
TRBJ2-3 TRBV7-2 CASSLGVHPGDTQYF
TRBJ1-2 TRBV7-9 CASSLVVGLTNYGYTF
TRBJ2-1 TRBV7-8 CASSLSTRWDGEQFF
TRBJ2-1 TRBV7-9 CASSPQSGGSYNEQFF
TRBJ2-5 TRBV6-1 CASQMNPGLSETQYF
TRBJ1-2 TRBV11-2 CASSPLGGGYTF
TRBJ2-5 TRBV7-9 CASSLVRGETQYF
TRBJ2-6 TRBV6-5 CASREPGLAEFVLTF
TRBJ1-1 TRBV7-6 CASSLRGGTEAFF
TRBJ2-7 TRBV11-2 CASIRPAGGTHEQYF
TRBJ1-5 TRBV7-9 CASSFHGSWVDQPQHF
TRBJ1-4 TRBV29-1 CSDPTGVSEKLFF
TRBJ2-7 TRBV3-1 CASRMGLADEQYF
TRBJ1-2 TRBV7-9 CASSLDLDRGNYGYTF